Each of the 12 T cell receptor beta chains below was sequenced from the same sample in a study of blood T cells in healthy people across ages. Together with a sample-barcoded 5' primer, a J-beta primer mix was included in a second PCR lasting roughly 6 to 12 cycles. Via MiXCR, TCRdb re-called the 5' RACE reads, giving one row per CDR3 protein. The sample holds about 590,000 distinct CDR3 sequences, about 28% seen once. Sequencing input: blood. These receptors were obtained from a woman older than 75 in good health.

This clonotype was picked up many times. The rearrangement joins TRBV29-1 to TRBJ1-4, with a tentative D call TRBD1 (6 bases). The CDR3 runs 12 residues. Deletions cut 6 bases from V and 8 bases from J, with 13 bases between. Germline lookup yields CDR1 SQVTM and CDR2 ANQGSEA. The DNA for the CDR3 is TGCAGCGTCTCCGGGACACTCGAAAAACTGTTTTTT. Protein sequence: CSVSGTLEKLFF.

Of note for this clonotype: This could be a read error, since a much larger clone is one nucleotide away. The chain has TRBV12-3 or TRBV12-4 and TRBJ2-3; D is undetermined. CDR3 length equals 14 residues. V lost 1 base to trimming and J lost 11 bases, with 16 bases between them. The CDR3 sequence is CASSLGRSTDVQYF. CDR3 sequence (DNA): TGTGCCAGCAGTTTAGGCAGAAGCACAGATGTGCAGTATTTT.

This sequence joins TRBV20-1 and TRBJ1-6, with unresolved D. The germline CDR1 and CDR2 sequences are DFQATT and SNEGSKA (reference sequence). V lost 1 base and J 10 bases, leaving 11 bases between the germline ends. The CDR3 length is 13 residues. In DNA, the CDR3 is TGCAGTGCTAGAGTAAATTTTTGGTCACCCCTCCACTTT. Its translation is CSARVNFWSPLHF.

V usage is TRBV3-1 and J usage is TRBJ2-1; 8 bases are a match to TRBD2. V was pared by 3 bases and J by 3 bases, with 10 bases of the junction left unmatched. Per the germline V gene, CDR1 is LGHDT and CDR2 is YNNKEL (reference sequence). The CDR3 totals 17 residues. CDR3 sequence reads: CASSQERGRGSYNEQFF. For the CDR3, the DNA is TGTGCCAGCAGCCAGGAGCGGGGGCGAGGGAGCTACAATGAGCAGTTCTTC.

The sample holds many counts of this clonotype. The chain has TRBV5-4 and TRBJ1-6; D gene ambiguous. Germline V gene sequence: CDR1 SGHNT, CDR2 YYREEE (reference sequence). This CDR3 comprises 15 residues. The germline V and J ends were trimmed by 0 bases and 4 bases, with 8 bases remaining between them. The CDR3 coding sequence is TGTGCCAGCAGCTTGGGCTCAAGATATAATTCACCCCTCCACTTT. Translation: CASSLGSRYNSPLHF. The full variable domain, rest sourced from reference TRBV5-4 and TRBJ1-6, is ETGVTQSPTHLIKTRGQQVTLRCSSQSGHNTVSWYQQALGQGPQFIFQYYREEENGRGNFPPRFSGLQFPNYSSELNVNALELDDSALYLCASSLGSRYNSPLHFGNGTRLTVT.

This clonotype has only a few counts. A much more abundant neighbour one base away suggests this may be a read error. The chain couples TRBV6-2 or TRBV6-3 to TRBJ2-5; D possibly matches TRBD1 or TRBD2 (5 bases each). Trimming pared 5 bases from V and 11 bases from J, leaving 18 bases between. From germline, CDR1 is MNHEY and CDR2 SVGEGT. This CDR3 has 13 residues. CDR3 in DNA: TGTGCCAGCAGTCGGGACCCCTTGGGTGAGCAGTACTTC. Its translation: CASSRDPLGEQYF.

This clonotype appeared many times. The genes are TRBV5-1 and TRBJ2-1, with 13 bases identical to TRBD2. Germline V CDR1 and CDR2: SGHRS, YFSETQ. After removal of 3 bases from V and 4 bases from J, the junction contained 1 base not matched to a gene. The CDR3 spans 15 residues. The CDR3 DNA follows: TGCGCCAGCAGCTCGGGACTAGCGGGGTACAATGAGCAGTTCTTC. Translated: CASSSGLAGYNEQFF.

The sample holds a few counts of this clonotype. The chain employs TRBV5-1 and TRBJ2-1; 9 bases agree with TRBD2. The CDR3 has 16 residues. J was trimmed by 4 bases and V by 0 bases; bases with no gene match: 5. Per the germline V gene, CDR1 is SGHRS and CDR2 is YFSETQ. The CDR3 reads CASSLEGSGGYNEQFF. The CDR3 nucleotides are TGCGCCAGCAGCTTGGAAGGAAGCGGGGGGTACAATGAGCAGTTCTTC. Full variable domain (outside the CDR3, taken from reference TRBV5-1 and TRBJ2-1): KAGVTQTPRYLIKTRGQQVTLSCSPISGHRSVSWYQQTPGQGLQFLFEYFSETQRNKGNFPGRFSGRQFSNSRSEMNVSTLELGDSALYLCASSLEGSGGYNEQFFGPGTRLTVL.

This clonotype turned up a few times. The CDR3 loop reads CASSLAVKTDTQYF. CDR3 DNA: TGTGCCAGCAGTTTAGCGGTCAAGACAGATACGCAGTATTTT. V and J are TRBV28 and TRBJ2-3; D remains ambiguous. V lost 2 bases, J lost 3 bases, and 9 bases lay in between. CDR1 and CDR2 (germline): MDHEN, SYDVKM. This CDR3 has 14 residues.

V usage is TRBV20-1 and J usage is TRBJ2-7; D is undetermined. The CDR3 loop spans 14 amino acids. V was clipped by 2 bases and J by 0 bases, with 11 bases between them. Germline CDR1 is DFQATT and CDR2 is SNEGSKA (reference sequence). The CDR3 nucleotides read TGCAGTGCTAGAACGACGGCAGGCTCCTACGAGCAGTACTTC. This gives the protein CSARTTAGSYEQYF.

Regarding this clonotype: One base away lies a much larger clone, so this may be a sequencing read error. V usage is TRBV20-1 and J usage is TRBJ2-3; TRBD1 is a possible D gene (6 bases). This CDR3 has 14 amino acids. Germline-derived CDR1 and CDR2 are DFQATT and SNEGSKA (reference sequence). For the CDR3, the DNA is TGCAGTGCTCTGCGTCCGGACAGCAAAGATACGCAGTATTTT. This encodes CSALRPDSKDTQYF.

The V gene is TRBV7-9, the J gene TRBJ2-7; a possible D gene is TRBD1 (6 bases). Germline V gene lookup returns CDR1 SEHNR and CDR2 FQNEAQ (reference sequence). The CDR3 has 15 residues. V dropped 6 bases and J dropped 2 bases, with 17 bases sitting between them. This chain's CDR3 is CASSYRDTITYEQYF. CDR3 in DNA: TGTGCCAGCAGTTACCGGGACACTATCACCTACGAGCAGTACTTC.